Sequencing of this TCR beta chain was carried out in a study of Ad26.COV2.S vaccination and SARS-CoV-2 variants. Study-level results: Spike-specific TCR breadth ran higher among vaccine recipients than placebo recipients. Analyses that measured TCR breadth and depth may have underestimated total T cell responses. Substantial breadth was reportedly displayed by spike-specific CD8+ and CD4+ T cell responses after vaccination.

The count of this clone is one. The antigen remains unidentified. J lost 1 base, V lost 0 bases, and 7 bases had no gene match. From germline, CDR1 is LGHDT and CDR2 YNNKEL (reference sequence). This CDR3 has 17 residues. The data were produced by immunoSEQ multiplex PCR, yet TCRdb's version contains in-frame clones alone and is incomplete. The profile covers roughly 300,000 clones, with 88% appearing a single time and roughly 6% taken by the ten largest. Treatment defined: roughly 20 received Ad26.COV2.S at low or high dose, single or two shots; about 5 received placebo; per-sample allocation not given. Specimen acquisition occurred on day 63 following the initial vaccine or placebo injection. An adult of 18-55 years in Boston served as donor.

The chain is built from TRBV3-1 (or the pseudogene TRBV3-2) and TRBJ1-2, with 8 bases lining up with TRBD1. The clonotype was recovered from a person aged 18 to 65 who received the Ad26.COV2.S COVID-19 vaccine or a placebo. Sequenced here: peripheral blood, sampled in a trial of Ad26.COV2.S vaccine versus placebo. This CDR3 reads CASSQDMAGGFNYGYTF. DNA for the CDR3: TGTGCCAGCAGCCAAGATATGGCAGGGGGCTTTAACTATGGCTACACCTTC.